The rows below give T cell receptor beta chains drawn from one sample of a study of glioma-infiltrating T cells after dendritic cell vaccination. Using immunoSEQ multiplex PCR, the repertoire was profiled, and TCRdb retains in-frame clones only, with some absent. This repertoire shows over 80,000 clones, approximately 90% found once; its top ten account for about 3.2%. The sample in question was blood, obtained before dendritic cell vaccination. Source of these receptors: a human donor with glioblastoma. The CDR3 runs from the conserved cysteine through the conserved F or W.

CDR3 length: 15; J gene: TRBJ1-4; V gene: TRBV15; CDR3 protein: CATSRGTGIGEKLFF
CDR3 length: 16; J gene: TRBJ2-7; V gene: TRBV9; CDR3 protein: CASSTKTSSSSYEQYF
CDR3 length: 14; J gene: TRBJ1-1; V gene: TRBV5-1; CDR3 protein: CASSLATGGAEAFF
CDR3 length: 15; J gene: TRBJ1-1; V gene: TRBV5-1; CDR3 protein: CASSGEDTVNTEAFF
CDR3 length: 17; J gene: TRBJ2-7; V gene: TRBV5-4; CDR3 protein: CASSLGGLAGEAGEQYF
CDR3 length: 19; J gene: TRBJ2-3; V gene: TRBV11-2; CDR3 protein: CASSSRGGSGALSTDTQYF
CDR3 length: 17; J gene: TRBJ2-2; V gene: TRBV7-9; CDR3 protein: CASSAPAGPGLTGELFF
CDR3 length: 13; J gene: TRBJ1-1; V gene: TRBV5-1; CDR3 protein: CASSLTANTEAFF
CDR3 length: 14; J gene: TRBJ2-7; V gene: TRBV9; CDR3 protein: CASSIGQESYEQYF
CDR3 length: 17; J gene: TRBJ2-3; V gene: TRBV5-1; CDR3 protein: CASSSPPGDTGTDTQYF
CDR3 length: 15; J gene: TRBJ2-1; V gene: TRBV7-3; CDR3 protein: CASSWDRGSYNEQFF
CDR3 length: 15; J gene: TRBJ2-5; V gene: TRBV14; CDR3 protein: CASSQALHRSGTQYF
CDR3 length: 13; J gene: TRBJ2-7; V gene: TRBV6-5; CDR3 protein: CASGTGQGYEQYF
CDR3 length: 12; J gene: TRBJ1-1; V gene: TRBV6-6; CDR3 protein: CASSSNRERAFF
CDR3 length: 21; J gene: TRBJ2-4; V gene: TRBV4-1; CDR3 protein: CASSQGVRVAGAAQAKNIQYF